Described below is a single T cell receptor (beta chain) sequence and its context. Authors' methods: By means of reference gene primer amplification, nucleated cell counts were estimated. Sequencing used immunoSEQ multiplex PCR; TCRdb keeps in-frame clones, though not all of them. The D gene and trimming were derived from the DNA, and the V and J assignments and clone size from that table. The table includes some 27,000 clones, roughly 91% detected once. The data originate from a study of blood T cell repertoires in COVID-19. The wider study: COVID-19 samples collected from the United States, Italy and Spain covered acute and convalescent phases. T cells, B-cell-depleted T cells, or PBMCs supplied cDNA or gDNA.

Sequenced material: peripheral blood. The source of this sequence is a human donor in a cohort sampled during active COVID-19. The donor label of this sample is uncertain.

Here the CDR3 DNA reads TGTGCCAGCAGCCAACTTCCGGACAGCTACGAGCAGTACTTC. It codes for CASSQLPDSYEQYF. The rearrangement links TRBV3-1 (or the pseudogene TRBV3-2) to TRBJ2-7; D is possibly TRBD1 (6 bases). V dropped 2 bases and J dropped 3 bases, with 11 bases sitting between them. The CDR3 consists of 14 residues. Per germline, CDR1 LGHDT and CDR2 YNNKEL (reference sequence).